A single sample is the source of the 31 T cell receptor beta chains below, sequenced in a study of neurological immune-mediated disorders. TCRdb ran MiXCR on the 5' RACE reads and lists one entry per CDR3 protein. Here the sample spans approximately 100,000 distinct CDR3 sequences, 3.5% being singletons. The sequenced sample was PBMCs. Source of these receptors: a woman under 30 with multiple sclerosis.

This clonotype was found many times. The V call is TRBV29-1, the J call TRBJ2-3; no firm D call. Trimming pared 5 bases from V and 3 bases from J, leaving 12 bases between. CDR1 and CDR2 (germline): SQVTM, ANQGSEA. The CDR3 is made up of 13 amino acids. This CDR3 is CSVRGFGTDTQYF. For the CDR3, the DNA is TGCAGCGTTCGTGGTTTCGGGACAGATACGCAGTATTTT.

This clonotype showed up many times. The chain links TRBV2 to TRBJ1-5, with 7 bases that match TRBD1. Looked up from germline, CDR1 is SNHLY and CDR2 is FYNNEI. V was pared by 6 bases and J by 0 bases, with 8 bases of the junction left unmatched. There are 16 residues in the CDR3. The CDR3 reads CASRPQRTGSNQPQHF. The CDR3 region has the DNA TGTGCCAGCAGACCTCAGAGGACAGGTAGCAATCAGCCCCAGCATTTT.

In its sample, this clonotype was seen many times. The V gene is TRBV20-1, the J gene TRBJ1-3; D uncertain. CDR1 and CDR2 (germline): DFQATT, SNEGSKA (reference sequence). Trimming shortened V by 5 bases and J by 4 bases, and 12 bases separated the two germline ends. The CDR3 has 13 residues. CDR3 residues: CSAPKALGNTIYF. The CDR3 DNA reads TGCAGTGCTCCAAAGGCCCTGGGAAACACCATATATTTT.

At least ten counts were recorded for this clonotype. This chain links TRBV5-1 with TRBJ2-2; D is possibly TRBD1 (5 bases). Deletions cut 4 bases from V and 0 bases from J, with 13 bases between. This CDR3 has 16 amino acids. Germline assignment: CDR1 SGHRS and CDR2 YFSETQ. The CDR3 DNA follows: TGCGCCAGCAGCCCGTCACAGGTCACGAACACCGGGGAGCTGTTTTTT. This sequence encodes CASSPSQVTNTGELFF.

The sample holds many counts of this clonotype. The V gene is TRBV7-2, the J gene TRBJ2-2; 9 bases are a match to TRBD2. From germline, CDR1 is SGHTA and CDR2 FQGNSA. V was clipped by 1 base and J by 8 bases; unmatched bases: 11. The CDR3 covers 17 residues. The CDR3 region is CASSLGTQAGGRGELFF. The CDR3 nucleotides are TGTGCCAGCAGCTTAGGCACACAAGCGGGGGGCCGGGGGGAGCTGTTTTTT.

This clonotype was picked up many times. The junction shows a germline mismatch at one end, possibly a read error. The J gene is TRBJ2-1, the V gene TRBV3-1; 8 bases are shared with TRBD2. Germline loops: CDR1 LGHDT, CDR2 YNNKEL (reference sequence). This CDR3 comprises 12 residues. This CDR3 reads CASSQTPGGLVF. The DNA for the CDR3 is TGTGCCAGCAGCCAAACCCCGGGAGGGTTGGTCTTC.

This clonotype appeared many times. This sequence joins TRBV20-1 and TRBJ2-3, with 10 nucleotides matching TRBD2. The CDR3 is made up of 17 amino acids. V dropped 1 base and J dropped 0; count of bases not matched to a gene: 7. Germline V gene lookup returns CDR1 DFQATT and CDR2 SNEGSKA (reference sequence). The CDR3 sequence is CSARGAGLASSTDTQYF. The CDR3 DNA reads TGCAGTGCTAGAGGGGCGGGACTAGCGAGTAGCACAGATACGCAGTATTTT.

This clonotype was counted ten times or more. The chain has TRBV20-1 and TRBJ2-5, with unresolved D. Germline assignment: CDR1 DFQATT and CDR2 SNEGSKA (reference sequence). With 5 bases removed from V and 0 bases from J, the gap between germline ends came to 13 bases. This CDR3 spans 14 amino acids. The chain's CDR3 is CSAHALGYQETQYF. The CDR3 bases are TGCAGTGCTCACGCCCTGGGCTACCAAGAGACCCAGTACTTC.

Points on this clonotype: Given a much more abundant clone one base away, this may be a read error. CDR3 protein: CASSQELSPGHEQYF. For the CDR3, the DNA is TGTGCCAGCAGCCAAGAACTCAGCCCAGGCCACGAGCAGTACTTC. The V call is TRBV3-1, the J call TRBJ2-7, with no clear D. Trimming removed 0 bases at V and 5 bases at J, with 14 bases between. Looked up from germline, CDR1 is LGHDT and CDR2 is YNNKEL (reference sequence). The CDR3 spans 15 residues.

This clonotype was seen at least ten times. The chain recombines TRBV7-8 with TRBJ2-7; the D gene is possibly TRBD1 (6 bases). CDR1 SGHVS and CDR2 FQNEAQ come from the germline V gene. V lost 5 bases to trimming and J lost 4 bases, with 18 bases between them. CDR3 length: 15 amino acids. CDR3 in DNA: TGTGCCAGCAGCCCCATGACAGGTCGGGAATACGAGCAGTACTTC. The encoded protein is CASSPMTGREYEQYF.

This clonotype was counted many times. The chain joins TRBV28 to TRBJ1-1, with D possibly being TRBD1 (5 bases). The germline gives CDR1 MDHEN, CDR2 SYDVKM. The CDR3 has 14 amino acids. Deletions cut 8 bases from V and 0 bases from J, with 13 bases between. The CDR3 DNA reads TGTGCCAGCCACACGGGGGTTATGAACACTGAAGCTTTCTTT. It is translated as CASHTGVMNTEAFF.

This clonotype has ten or more counts. J is TRBJ2-7 and V is TRBV29-1, with 8 positions matching TRBD1. V shed 1 base, J shed 4 bases, and the junction held 3 bases outside the gene matches. In germline, CDR1 is SQVTM, CDR2 ANQGSEA. The CDR3 covers 13 residues. The CDR3 nucleotides read TGCAGCGTTGAAGTACAGGGGGTATACGAGCAGTACTTC. This sequence encodes CSVEVQGVYEQYF.

This clonotype was seen many times. The chain is built from TRBV12-3 or TRBV12-4 and TRBJ1-2; D is unclear. The CDR3 loop spans 14 amino acids. Trimming stripped 7 bases from V and 6 bases from J, with 18 bases between. The CDR3 DNA reads TGTGCCAGCACACTTGACGGATGGGCCCATGGCTACACCTTC. The encoded protein is CASTLDGWAHGYTF.

This clonotype was found many times. The CDR3 nucleotides are TGTGCCAGCAGCTTGGGTGGTCTCCTGAACACTGAAGCTTTCTTT. Encoded protein: CASSLGGLLNTEAFF. The V gene is TRBV5-5, the J gene TRBJ1-1; D is ambiguous. Trimming took 0 bases from V and 0 from J, leaving 9 bases between them. The CDR3 covers 15 residues. Germline-derived CDR1 and CDR2 are SGHKS and YYEKEE (reference sequence).

This clonotype was counted ten times or more. The chain uses TRBV7-2 and TRBJ1-1, with 9 bases fitting TRBD1. Germline CDR1 is SGHTA and CDR2 is FQGNSA. The CDR3 consists of 15 residues. Trimming took 5 bases from V and 5 from J; bases not matched to a gene: 9. The CDR3 nucleotides read TGTGCCAGCAGCCCAGATCCCGGGACAGGGACTGAAGCTTTCTTT. Its translation: CASSPDPGTGTEAFF. The full variable domain, rest sourced from reference TRBV7-2 and TRBJ1-1, is GAGVSQSPSNKVTEKGKDVELRCDPISGHTALYWYRQSLGQGLEFLIYFQGNSAPDKSGLPSDRFSAERTGGSVSTLTIQRTQQEDSAVYLCASSPDPGTGTEAFFGQGTRLTVV.

This clonotype has a count of ten or more. The rearrangement links TRBV5-1 to TRBJ2-2; D unclear. CDR3 length: 15 amino acids. The germline V and J ends were trimmed by 1 base and 0 bases, with 7 bases remaining between them. Germline CDR1 is SGHRS and CDR2 is YFSETQ. The CDR3 sequence: CASSLLQTNTGELFF. The CDR3 DNA follows: TGCGCCAGCAGCTTGTTACAGACGAACACCGGGGAGCTGTTTTTT.

There are many counts of this clonotype. CDR3 sequence: CASSLAAPDTQYF. The CDR3 nucleotides are TGTGCCAGCAGTTTAGCGGCTCCAGATACGCAGTATTTT. The rearrangement links TRBV12-3 or TRBV12-4 to TRBJ2-3; no definite D call. Trimming cost V 0 bases and J 4 bases, with 5 bases left between them. The CDR3 is made up of 13 amino acids.

This clonotype has ten or more counts. The chain uses TRBV7-8 and TRBJ2-1; D ambiguous. The V gene's germline CDR1 is SGHVS and CDR2 FQNEAQ. V lost 2 bases, J lost 4 bases, and 24 bases lay in between. The CDR3 loop spans 19 amino acids. The CDR3 sequence: CASSLRFVIDSQLYNEQFF. CDR3 DNA sequence: TGTGCCAGCAGCTTACGGTTTGTTATCGACTCCCAACTGTACAATGAGCAGTTCTTC. The full variable domain, its missing parts supplied by reference TRBV7-8 and TRBJ2-1, is GAGVSQSPRYKVAKRGQDVALRCDPISGHVSLFWYQQALGQGPEFLTYFQNEAQLDKSGLPSDRFFAERPEGSVSTLKIQRTQQEDSAVYLCASSLRFVIDSQLYNEQFFGPGTRLTVL.

At least ten counts were recorded for this clonotype. The V gene is TRBV12-3 or TRBV12-4, the J gene TRBJ2-1, with 9 positions matching TRBD2. With V trimmed by 1 base and J by 5 bases, 6 bases remained unmatched. CDR3 length equals 16 residues. The CDR3: CASSLGGLAGNNEQFF. CDR3 nucleotides: TGTGCCAGCAGTTTAGGGGGCCTAGCGGGGAACAATGAGCAGTTCTTC.

As to this clonotype: The CDR3 carries no conserved terminal phenylalanine or tryptophan, so it likely arises from a read error. The rearrangement joins TRBV10-3 to TRBJ2-7; D may be TRBD1 or TRBD2 (5 bases each). This CDR3 spans 14 amino acids. The germline V gene encodes CDR1 ENHRY and CDR2 SYGVKD. Trimming removed 3 bases at V and 6 bases at J, with 15 bases between. The CDR3 loop reads CAISDRGEQREQYN. In nucleotides, the CDR3 is TGTGCCATCAGTGATCGAGGGGAGCAACGCGAGCAGTACAAC.

This clonotype was seen at least ten times. The chain combines TRBV7-2 with TRBJ1-1; tentatively, D is TRBD1 (6 bases). Trimming left V 5 bases short and J 0 bases short, with 13 bases between. CDR3 length: 15 residues. Germline V CDR1 and CDR2: SGHTA, FQGNSA. The DNA of the CDR3 is TGTGCCAGCAGCCCCGCCGGGGGCCTGAACACTGAAGCTTTCTTT. Protein sequence: CASSPAGGLNTEAFF.

In this sample, this clonotype turned up many times. The chain is built from TRBV7-2 and TRBJ1-6; a possible D gene is TRBD1 (5 bases). Germline V gene sequence: CDR1 SGHTA, CDR2 FQGNSA. The CDR3 covers 15 residues. V was shortened by 5 bases and J by 10 bases, with 18 bases between the two germline ends. CDR3 sequence reads: CASSPEPQGGSPLHF. The CDR3 coding sequence is TGTGCCAGCAGCCCCGAGCCCCAGGGTGGCTCACCCCTCCACTTT.

This clonotype was seen many times. This CDR3 is CASSARTGLETQYF. The DNA of the CDR3 is TGTGCCAGCAGCGCTCGGACAGGGTTAGAGACCCAGTACTTC. The J gene is TRBJ2-5, the V gene TRBV5-6; 8 nucleotides line up with TRBD1. The germline gives CDR1 SGHDT, CDR2 YYEEEE. The J segment lost 4 bases and the V segment lost 4 bases, leaving 6 bases of the junction unmatched. This CDR3 spans 14 amino acids.

This clonotype was seen ten or more times. This rearrangement joins TRBV7-6 to TRBJ2-3; D not certain. The germline V and J ends were trimmed by 1 base and 4 bases, with 6 bases remaining between them. The length of the CDR3 is 13 residues. Germline CDR1 SGHVS, CDR2 FNYEAQ. DNA for the CDR3: TGTGCCAGCAGCTTAGGGGCCCCAGATACGCAGTATTTT. Its protein is CASSLGAPDTQYF.

This clonotype was seen repeatedly, ten times or more. V and J are TRBV5-5 and TRBJ2-2, with 9 positions matching TRBD1. The CDR3 is 18 residues long. With V trimmed by 0 bases and J by 7 bases, 13 bases remained unmatched. Germline CDR1 reads SGHKS; CDR2 reads YYEKEE (reference sequence). For the CDR3, the DNA is TGTGCCAGCAGCTTGGGAAGACCGGGACAGGGAGGGGACGGGGAGCTGTTTTTT. As protein: CASSLGRPGQGGDGELFF.

The sample holds many counts of this clonotype. The chain joins TRBV3-1 to TRBJ2-4; no definite D call. This CDR3 is 13 amino acids long. The V gene lost 1 base and the J gene lost 6 bases, with 7 bases spanning the gap. CDR1 LGHDT and CDR2 YNNKEL come from the germline V gene (reference sequence). DNA for the CDR3: TGTGCCAGCAGCCAAGGGCACTCAAACATTCAGTACTTC. This sequence encodes CASSQGHSNIQYF.

The table lists this clonotype with many counts. The rearrangement joins TRBV20-1 to TRBJ1-2; 8 nucleotides line up with TRBD1. There are 14 residues in the CDR3. CDR1 and CDR2 from the germline V gene are DFQATT and SNEGSKA (reference sequence). Losses at the gene ends were 5 bases for V and 4 bases for J; bases not matched to a gene: 9. CDR3 DNA: TGCAGTGCTTCAACAGGGGGTGTGGGCTATGGCTACACCTTC. Residues: CSASTGGVGYGYTF.

Comments on this clonotype: A much larger clone lies one base from this, so it may be a read error. The gene calls are TRBV18 and TRBJ2-7, with 7 nucleotides matching TRBD2. Germline V lookup: CDR1 KGHSH, CDR2 LQKENI. The CDR3 is made up of 16 amino acids. Trimming cost V 3 bases and J 7 bases; bases outside gene matches: 15. CDR3 DNA sequence: TGTGCCAGCTCACCTGGCAGCGGGACCTCCTGGGAAGAGCAGTACTTC. This encodes CASSPGSGTSWEEQYF.

J is TRBJ2-7 and V is TRBV20-1; 7 nucleotides align to TRBD2. Germline trimming cut 4 bases from V and 0 bases from J; bases unmatched to any gene: 3. CDR3 length equals 13 residues. The germline V gene encodes CDR1 DFQATT and CDR2 SNEGSKA (reference sequence). As DNA, the CDR3 is TGCAGTGCTAACTGGGAGGGCTCCTACGAGCAGTACTTC. It codes for CSANWEGSYEQYF.

This clonotype appeared many times. The rearrangement links TRBV5-6 to TRBJ1-4; no clear D. CDR1 is SGHDT and CDR2 is YYEEEE in the germline V gene. The CDR3 totals 13 residues. V lost 5 bases to trimming and J lost 3 bases, with 8 bases between them. CDR3 sequence: CASSSRSNEKLFF. The CDR3 region has the DNA TGTGCCAGCAGTTCCAGGTCTAATGAAAAACTGTTTTTT.

This clonotype showed up many times. The V and J genes are TRBV21-1 and TRBJ1-2; the DNA was not compared with TRBD1, the D call given in the table. TRBV21-1 is shown as a pseudogene. The CDR3 sequence is 15 residues long. In DNA, the CDR3 is TGTGCCAGCACTGTCACGGGCCCTACTAACTATGGCTACACCTTC. It yields the protein CASTVTGPTNYGYTF.